This T cell receptor beta chain was sequenced for a study of T-cell reconstitution after alpha-beta-depleted transplantation in children. General study points: From surviving recipient T cells and thymic progenitors came the high day-60 TCRbeta diversity observed in some patients. Once a year had passed after transplant, T-cell counts and diversity came mostly from newly produced T cells. Alpha-beta T cells present about two months after transplant were reported to originate from several hundred expanded graft clones.

The authors prepared the TCRbeta library with unique molecular identifiers. Via MiXCR, TCRdb re-called the PCR reads, giving one row per CDR3 protein. The data show 250,000 to 300,000 distinct CDR3 sequences, around 9.1% seen once. This clonotype came up a few times. The target antigen is unknown. The CDR3 ends on some other residue instead of the conserved phenylalanine or tryptophan, so this is likely a read error. The DNA is omitted, as the CDR3 cannot be located on it reliably, and the CDR3 follows TCRdb's listing. Sequencing was performed on PBMCs, taken before TCRalphabeta/CD19-depleted stem cell transplant. The TCR originated in a boy younger than two with acute myeloid leukemia, due to receive a stem cell transplant.

The CDR3 loop reads CASSSLLAGGGPI. The rearrangement uses TRBV6-4 and TRBJ2-1; the table names TRBD2, a call not compared with the DNA. A total of 13 residues make up the CDR3, ends included. Germline lookup yields CDR1 MRHNA and CDR2 SNTAGT.